This entry lists 5 T cell receptor beta chains sequenced from one sample in a study of technical replicates of blood from a few donors. Sequencing was performed with immunoSEQ multiplex PCR; in TCRdb, only in-frame clones are kept and a portion is missing. The sample consists of about 69,000 clones, about 87% of them appearing once. The sequenced sample consisted of PBMCs. Source of these receptors: a human donor in good health. Some clones in this sample may be carry-over from other donors' samples.

The V and J genes are TRBV11-1 and TRBJ1-1, with unresolved D. Germline CDR1 is SGHAT and CDR2 is FQDESV (reference sequence). Between the trimmed V and J ends, which lost 0 bases and 0 bases, there was a span of 8 bases. The CDR3 is 15 residues long. CDR3 nucleotides: TGTGCCAGCAGCTTAGCGGCAAACATGAACACTGAAGCTTTCTTT. Amino acids: CASSLAANMNTEAFF.

V and J are TRBV28 and TRBJ2-3; D is uncertain. The CDR3 is 13 amino acids. Trimming took 10 bases from V and 5 from J, leaving 16 bases between them. The germline gives CDR1 MDHEN, CDR2 SYDVKM. CDR3 DNA: TGTGCCACCTGGGCCACCATACAAGATACGCAGTATTTT. Its translation is CATWATIQDTQYF.

This rearrangement joins TRBV4-1 to TRBJ1-4; D unresolved. This CDR3 has 14 amino acids. V was shortened by 4 bases and J by 8 bases, with 14 bases between the two germline ends. From germline, CDR1 is MGHRA and CDR2 YSYEKL. The chain's CDR3 is CASSPMGIGEKLFF. DNA of the CDR3: TGCGCCAGCAGCCCCATGGGCATTGGGGAAAAACTGTTTTTT.

This clone was seen only a few times. The chain is built from TRBV30 and TRBJ1-1; D uncertain. V was shortened by 2 bases and J by 4 bases, with 11 bases between the two germline ends. Per germline, CDR1 GTSNPN and CDR2 SVGIG (reference sequence). CDR3 length equals 13 residues. CDR3 region: CAWSPRVGTEAFF. The DNA of the CDR3 is TGTGCCTGGAGTCCCCGGGTGGGCACTGAAGCTTTCTTT.

The V gene is TRBV4-1, the J gene TRBJ2-3; 7 bases are a match to TRBD2. The length of the CDR3 is 16 residues. Germline CDR1 reads MGHRA; CDR2 reads YSYEKL. V lost 2 bases to trimming and J lost 6 bases; unmatched junction nucleotides: 11. Here the CDR3 DNA reads TGCGCCAGCAGCCAAACGGGGGAACGGGGAGGGGATACGCAGTATTTT. This encodes CASSQTGERGGDTQYF.